This is a list of T cell receptor beta chains from one sample in a study of shared clonotypes between healthy human individuals. Some clones are missing from TCRdb's copy, which holds only in-frame ones; the method was immunoSEQ multiplex PCR. This sample has about a million clones, with 76% found just once. Sequenced input: memory CD4+ T cells sorted from blood. These receptors originate from a young man in good health. CDR3s include the opening cysteine and the closing phenylalanine or tryptophan. D genes are given only for firm matches.

TRBV10-3 TRBD1 CAISDPGGEGADTQYF
TRBV5-1 TRBD2 CASSPWSGGSNEQFF
TRBV11-3 NA CASSLGVFHRGAVF
TRBV5-3 TRBD1 CARSHRDRDYEQYF
TRBV7-2 TRBD1 CASSIKGQGVEQYF
TRBV2 NA CASSDRGRNYGYTF
TRBV7-2 NA CASSLGQGHEQYF
TRBV28 TRBD1 CASSSGGTGGTGEQYF
TRBV4-1 TRBD2 CASSQEPGLAGGTDTQYF
TRBV28 TRBD1 CASSLTGQGINEQYF
TRBV27 NA CASSGGQTRGADTQYF
TRBV27 TRBD2 CASSFREGTYEQYF
TRBV10-3 TRBD1 CAIRAGTGDTGELFF
TRBV15 NA CATSTLRNTEAFF
TRBV11-1 NA CASTSTGNRELNTEAFF
TRBV10-3 TRBD1 CAISESLTGGSYEQYF
TRBV4-3 TRBD2 CASSQGLAGGYNEQFF
TRBV2 NA CASTMWGAETEAFF
TRBV10-3 NA CAISREGTGANVLTF
TRBV27 NA CASTRYNSPLHF
TRBV9 NA CASSVALQGGKLFF
TRBV7-8 TRBD1 CASSLVSRDRGRKLFF
TRBV19 NA CASSSVDTQYF
TRBV18 TRBD2 CASQAGNEQFF
TRBV6-5 NA CASSYSARPTEAFF
TRBV19 NA CASSEAGTNQPQHF
TRBV30 NA CAWSVGQEGQPQHF
TRBV6-5 TRBD1 CASRLGDSEAFF
TRBV6-5 NA CASSYTSIGAGELFF
TRBV19 NA CASSMEANVLTF
TRBV19 NA CASSARGLTEAFF
TRBV7-2 TRBD2 CASSSRLALRLETQYF
TRBV7-9 NA CASSPGGAQETQYF
TRBV6-1 TRBD2 CASTLAGANTGELFF
TRBV7-3 NA CARWTVSNQPQHF
TRBV19 TRBD1 CASSTGQGYEQYF
TRBV10-2 TRBD1 CASRTDRGNTEAFF
TRBV4-3 NA CASSVRGEASYEQYF
TRBV10-3 NA CAISDLGTWPQHF
TRBV19 NA CASSITFRSSYNSPLHF
TRBV7-8 NA CASSLVAGTQYF
TRBV29-1 NA CSVEDGTALAQYF
TRBV2 TRBD2 CASSASGIPNEQFF
TRBV6-4 NA CASSRLTKRRQLRLGNTIYF
TRBV5-1 NA CASSLAGAGNQPQHF
TRBV29-1 TRBD1 CSAQGANTEAFF
TRBV5-6 NA CASSLRSNQPQHF
TRBV7-2 NA CASSLGQDIDTQYF
TRBV12-2 NA CASRTDKWSSPLHF
TRBV5-1 TRBD2 CASSLSGGLTGNEQFF
TRBV6-1 NA CASMGRYTEAFF
TRBV5-1 NA CASNRDGDTQYF
TRBV4-1 TRBD1 CASSLNHGQGGSPLHF
TRBV30 TRBD2 CAWRFGTSGTYNEQFF
TRBV18 NA CASSPSRDNEQFF
TRBV10-1 NA CASTSSLGQGPMNTEAFF
TRBV18 TRBD1 CASSADRALGEQYF
TRBV4-3 NA CASSQAPIGTQRAGELFF
TRBV19 NA CASSTRQGNQPQHF